This is a list of T cell receptor beta chains from one sample in a study of cytomegalovirus exposure and HLA in healthy donors. Here immunoSEQ multiplex PCR was the method, and the copy in TCRdb shows in-frame clones only, minus some. Reported are around 150,000 clones; the ten largest clones contain 1% to 1.5%. The sequencing sample was made of PBMCs. The receptors derive from a woman in her sixties in good health and CMV-seronegative. Both conserved end residues are part of each CDR3. Fields, in order: CDR3 protein, CDR3 DNA, V gene, J gene, D gene. The D gene is left open where the match is weak.

CDR3: CASSYDTNQPQHF
DNA: TGCGCCAGCAGCTACGACACAAATCAGCCCCAGCATTTT
V: TRBV5-1
J: TRBJ1-5
D: .

CDR3: CASSQLAGASPGELFF
DNA: TGTGCCAGCAGCCAACTAGCGGGAGCATCACCCGGGGAGCTGTTTTTT
V: TRBV7-3
J: TRBJ2-2
D: TRBD2

CDR3: CASSWGINTDTQYF
DNA: TGTGCCAGCAGCTGGGGCATCAACACAGATACGCAGTATTTT
V: TRBV7-9
J: TRBJ2-3
D: .

CDR3: CSVRTSGDYEQYF
DNA: TGCAGCGTTAGGACTAGCGGAGACTACGAGCAGTACTTC
V: TRBV29-1
J: TRBJ2-7
D: TRBD2

CDR3: CASSYSLPTVYNEQFF
DNA: TGTGCCAGCAGTTACTCCCTCCCGACAGTCTACAATGAGCAGTTCTTC
V: TRBV6-5
J: TRBJ2-1
D: .

CDR3: CASSLSLGDQPQHF
DNA: TGTGCCAGCAGCTTATCTTTAGGAGATCAGCCCCAGCATTTT
V: TRBV7-9
J: TRBJ1-5
D: .

CDR3: CAISEGLATSTDTQYF
DNA: TGTGCCATCAGTGAGGGACTAGCGACTAGCACAGATACGCAGTATTTT
V: TRBV10-3
J: TRBJ2-3
D: TRBD2

CDR3: CATSRHLSSDSYEQYF
DNA: TGTGCCACCAGCAGACATCTTTCGAGCGACTCCTACGAGCAGTACTTC
V: TRBV15
J: TRBJ2-7
D: .

CDR3: CASSPPVGALLAEQETQYF
DNA: TGTGCCAGCAGCCCCCCGGTGGGAGCGCTACTAGCGGAACAAGAGACCCAGTACTTC
V: TRBV9
J: TRBJ2-5
D: TRBD2

CDR3: CASSEGATYEQYF
DNA: TGCGCCAGCAGTGAGGGGGCCACCTACGAGCAGTACTTC
V: TRBV10-2
J: TRBJ2-7
D: .

CDR3: CASSPPGTDYNSPLHF
DNA: TGTGCCAGCTCACCACCCGGGACAGACTATAATTCACCCCTCCACTTT
V: TRBV18
J: TRBJ1-6
D: TRBD1

CDR3: CASSWDRNYGYTF
DNA: TGTGCCAGCAGTTGGGACAGGAACTATGGCTACACCTTC
V: TRBV2
J: TRBJ1-2
D: TRBD1

CDR3: CASSRGLAVSTDTQYF
DNA: TGTGCCAGCAGCCGCGGACTAGCGGTTAGCACAGATACGCAGTATTTT
V: TRBV2
J: TRBJ2-3
D: TRBD2

CDR3: CASSLTGQGSNEQFF
DNA: TGTGCCAGCAGCTTAACGGGACAGGGGAGCAATGAGCAGTTCTTC
V: TRBV7-8
J: TRBJ2-1
D: TRBD1

CDR3: CSVEPAGPTEAFF
DNA: TGCAGCGTTGAACCCGCGGGCCCCACTGAAGCTTTCTTT
V: TRBV29-1
J: TRBJ1-1
D: .

CDR3: CASSEYRAGGSTDTQYF
DNA: TGTGCCAGCAGTGAATATCGGGCGGGGGGGAGCACAGATACGCAGTATTTT
V: TRBV25-1
J: TRBJ2-3
D: TRBD2

CDR3: CASSEQSGSWDEQFF
DNA: TGTGCCAGCAGTGAACAGTCGGGAAGCTGGGATGAGCAGTTCTTC
V: TRBV6-4
J: TRBJ2-1
D: .

CDR3: CASTPPGLGRNTQYF
DNA: TGTGCCAGTACCCCCCCGGGACTAGGGAGGAATACGCAGTATTTT
V: TRBV19
J: TRBJ2-3
D: TRBD2

CDR3: CASKTPGANSGNTIYF
DNA: TGTGCCAGCAAAACCCCGGGAGCTAACTCTGGAAACACCATATATTTT
V: TRBV2
J: TRBJ1-3
D: .

CDR3: CASGTPYSNQPQHF
DNA: TGTGCCAGCGGGACACCATATAGCAATCAGCCCCAGCATTTT
V: TRBV28
J: TRBJ1-5
D: .

CDR3: CASSFVFTANGYTYEQYF
DNA: TGTGCCAGCAGCTTCGTGTTTACAGCCAACGGATATACCTACGAGCAGTACTTC
V: TRBV5-8
J: TRBJ2-7
D: .

CDR3: CASSLGQGLYEQYF
DNA: TGTGCCAGCAGCTTAGGACAGGGGCTATACGAGCAGTACTTC
V: TRBV7-2
J: TRBJ2-7
D: TRBD1